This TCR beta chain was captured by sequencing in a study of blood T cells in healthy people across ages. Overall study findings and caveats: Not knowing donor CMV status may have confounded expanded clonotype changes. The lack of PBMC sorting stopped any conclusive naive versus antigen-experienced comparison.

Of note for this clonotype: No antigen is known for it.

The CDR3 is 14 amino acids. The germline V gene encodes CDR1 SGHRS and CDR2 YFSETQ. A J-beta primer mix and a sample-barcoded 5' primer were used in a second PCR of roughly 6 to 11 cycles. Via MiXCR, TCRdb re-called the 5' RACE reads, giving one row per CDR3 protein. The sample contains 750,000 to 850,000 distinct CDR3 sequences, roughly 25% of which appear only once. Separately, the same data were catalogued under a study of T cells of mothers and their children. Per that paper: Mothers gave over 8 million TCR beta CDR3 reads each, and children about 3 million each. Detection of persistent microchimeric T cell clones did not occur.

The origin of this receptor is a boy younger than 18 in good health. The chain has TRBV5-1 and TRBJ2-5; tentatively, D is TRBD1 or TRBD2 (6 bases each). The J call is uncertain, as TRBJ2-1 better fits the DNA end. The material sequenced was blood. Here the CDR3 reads CASSLGGMGNEQFF. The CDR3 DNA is TGCGCCAGCAGCTTAGGGGGGATGGGCAATGAGCAGTTCTTC.